This T cell receptor (beta chain) was identified in a study of T cell repertoires in cytomegalovirus infection. Study details: It was recently identified HLA-C-restricted and well-studied HLA-B-restricted CMV epitopes that the study used. TCR beta signatures that were public indicated CMV infection and matching HLA type. Study-level findings and limits: Across the ex vivo response, the dominant clonotypes were HLA-C-restricted CMV-specific TCR beta clonotypes. Cumulative frequency of public TCR beta families picked out carriers of CMV plus the relevant HLA.

TCRdb independently ran MiXCR on the reads; one entry per CDR3 protein. The profile shows under 850,000 distinct CDR3 sequences, around 31% of them singletons. This clonotype was recorded a few times. Its antigen is unknown. Losses at the gene ends were 4 bases for V and 9 bases for J; bases not matched to a gene: 10. CDR3 size: 13 residues. CDR1 and CDR2 (germline): DFQATT, SNEGSKA (reference sequence). This sequence originates from a human donor in good health (CMV status not recorded). Some clones in this sample may be carry-over from other donors' samples. Sequenced material: cultured PBMCs, taken from culture after CMV antigen stimulation. The J gene is TRBJ2-3, the V gene TRBV20-1, with 7 positions matching TRBD1. CDR3 region: CSATYITGETQYF. The CDR3 coding sequence is TGCAGTGCTACCTATATTACAGGGGAAACGCAGTATTTT.